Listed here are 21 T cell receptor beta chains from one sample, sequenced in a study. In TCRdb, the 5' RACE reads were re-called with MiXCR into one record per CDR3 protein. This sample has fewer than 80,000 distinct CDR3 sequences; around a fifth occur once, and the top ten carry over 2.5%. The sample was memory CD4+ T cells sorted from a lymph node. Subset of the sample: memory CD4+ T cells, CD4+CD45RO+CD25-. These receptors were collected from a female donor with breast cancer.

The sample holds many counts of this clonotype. DNA of the CDR3: TGTGCCAGCAGGACAGAGGGCAATCAGCCCCAGCATTTT. Translation gives CASRTEGNQPQHF. V gene TRBV6-2 or TRBV6-3 combines with J gene TRBJ1-5, with D tentatively TRBD1 (5 bases). V lost 6 bases, J lost 2 bases, and 8 bases lay in between. The CDR3 spans 13 residues. Germline lookup yields CDR1 MNHEY and CDR2 SVGEGT.

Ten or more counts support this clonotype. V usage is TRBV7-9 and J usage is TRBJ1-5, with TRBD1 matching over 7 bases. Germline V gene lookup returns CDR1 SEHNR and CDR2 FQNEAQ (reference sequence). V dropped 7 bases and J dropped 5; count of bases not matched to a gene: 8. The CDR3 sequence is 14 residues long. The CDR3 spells CASMAGGNHQPQHF. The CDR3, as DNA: TGTGCCAGCATGGCAGGGGGGAATCATCAGCCCCAGCATTTT.

CDR3 region: CARSLGRWQPLGYTF. The CDR3 DNA reads TGTGCCAGAAGCTTGGGACGGTGGCAGCCTTTGGGCTACACCTTC. V is TRBV5-3 and J is TRBJ1-2; D is unclear. TRBV5-3 is recorded as an ORF, its role being uncertain. The V and J ends lost 0 bases and 8 bases respectively, with 17 bases between them. The CDR3 spans 15 residues.

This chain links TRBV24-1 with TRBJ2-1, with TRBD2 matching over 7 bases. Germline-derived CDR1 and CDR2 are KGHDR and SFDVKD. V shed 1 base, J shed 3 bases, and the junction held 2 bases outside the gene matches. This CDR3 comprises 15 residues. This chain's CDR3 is CATSDFSGGYNEQFF. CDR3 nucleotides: TGTGCCACCAGTGATTTTTCGGGGGGCTACAATGAGCAGTTCTTC.

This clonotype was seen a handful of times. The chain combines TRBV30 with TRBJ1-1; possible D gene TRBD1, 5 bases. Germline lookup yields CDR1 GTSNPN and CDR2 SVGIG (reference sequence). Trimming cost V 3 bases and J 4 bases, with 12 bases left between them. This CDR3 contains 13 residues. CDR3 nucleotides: TGTGCCTGGAGCCGGGACGGAGCCACTGAAGCTTTCTTT. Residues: CAWSRDGATEAFF.

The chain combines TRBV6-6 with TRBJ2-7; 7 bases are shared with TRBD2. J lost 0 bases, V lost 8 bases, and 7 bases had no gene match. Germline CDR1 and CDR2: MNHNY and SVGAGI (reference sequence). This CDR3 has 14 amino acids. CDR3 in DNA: TGTGCCAGCTCGGTCCGGGGGGACTCCTACGAGCAGTACTTC. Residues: CASSVRGDSYEQYF.

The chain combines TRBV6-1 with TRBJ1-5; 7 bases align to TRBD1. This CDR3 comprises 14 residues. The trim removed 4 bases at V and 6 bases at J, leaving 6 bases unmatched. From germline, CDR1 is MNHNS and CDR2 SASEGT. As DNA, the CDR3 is TGTGCCAGCAGTGCGAAGGGGGCCGGTCAGCCCCAGCATTTT. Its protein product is CASSAKGAGQPQHF.

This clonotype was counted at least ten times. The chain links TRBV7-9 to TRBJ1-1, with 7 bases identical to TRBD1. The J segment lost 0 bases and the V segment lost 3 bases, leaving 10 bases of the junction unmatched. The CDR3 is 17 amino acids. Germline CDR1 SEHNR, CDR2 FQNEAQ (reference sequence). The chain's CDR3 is CASSLPTGAVVNTEAFF. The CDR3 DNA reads TGTGCCAGCAGCTTGCCAACAGGGGCGGTAGTGAACACTGAAGCTTTCTTT.

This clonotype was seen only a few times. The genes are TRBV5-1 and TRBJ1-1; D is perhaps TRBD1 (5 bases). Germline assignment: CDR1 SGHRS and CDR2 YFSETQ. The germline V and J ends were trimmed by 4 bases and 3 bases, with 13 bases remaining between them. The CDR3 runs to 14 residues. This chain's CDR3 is CASSQTGPDTEAFF. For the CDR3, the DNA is TGCGCCAGCAGCCAAACGGGACCCGACACTGAAGCTTTCTTT.

CDR3 DNA sequence: TGTGCCAGCAGTAGGGTATTACAGGGCCCTTACTATGGCTACACCTTC. Protein product: CASSRVLQGPYYGYTF. This sequence joins TRBV9 and TRBJ1-2; D is perhaps TRBD1 (6 bases). From germline, CDR1 is SGDLS and CDR2 YYNGEE. V shed 5 bases and J shed 3 bases, with 20 bases lying between them. This CDR3 is built from 16 residues.

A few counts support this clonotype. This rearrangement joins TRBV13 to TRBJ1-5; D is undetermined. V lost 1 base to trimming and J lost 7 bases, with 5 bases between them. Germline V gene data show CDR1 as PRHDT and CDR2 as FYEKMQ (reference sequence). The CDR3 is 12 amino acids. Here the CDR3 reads CASSLVGQPQHF. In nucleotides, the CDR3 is TGTGCCAGCAGCTTAGTGGGCCAGCCCCAGCATTTT.

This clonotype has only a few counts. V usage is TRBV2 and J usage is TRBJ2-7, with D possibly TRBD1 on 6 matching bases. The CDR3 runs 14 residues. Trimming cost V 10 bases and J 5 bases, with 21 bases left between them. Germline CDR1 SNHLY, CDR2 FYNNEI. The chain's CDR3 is CATGSAGTLNEQYF. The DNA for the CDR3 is TGTGCCACGGGGAGCGCCGGGACATTAAACGAGCAGTACTTC.

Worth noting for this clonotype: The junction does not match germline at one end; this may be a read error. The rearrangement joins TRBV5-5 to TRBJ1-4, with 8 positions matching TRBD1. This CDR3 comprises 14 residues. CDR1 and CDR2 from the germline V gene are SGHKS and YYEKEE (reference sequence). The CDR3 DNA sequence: TGTGCCAGCGGCTTACAGACAGGGGAGGAAAAACTGTTTTTT. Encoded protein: CASGLQTGEEKLFF.

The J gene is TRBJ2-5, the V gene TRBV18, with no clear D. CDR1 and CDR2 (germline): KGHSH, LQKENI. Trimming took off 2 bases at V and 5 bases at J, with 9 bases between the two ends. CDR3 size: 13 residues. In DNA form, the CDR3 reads TGTGCCAGCTCACCAAACGCACGGGAGACCCAGTACTTC. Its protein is CASSPNARETQYF.

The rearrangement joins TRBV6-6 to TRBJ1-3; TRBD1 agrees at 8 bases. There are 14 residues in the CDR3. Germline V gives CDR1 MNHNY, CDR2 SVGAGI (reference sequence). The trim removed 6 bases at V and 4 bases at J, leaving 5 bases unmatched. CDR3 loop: CASSPQGEGNTIYF. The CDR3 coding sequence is TGTGCCAGCAGCCCACAGGGGGAAGGAAACACCATATATTTT.

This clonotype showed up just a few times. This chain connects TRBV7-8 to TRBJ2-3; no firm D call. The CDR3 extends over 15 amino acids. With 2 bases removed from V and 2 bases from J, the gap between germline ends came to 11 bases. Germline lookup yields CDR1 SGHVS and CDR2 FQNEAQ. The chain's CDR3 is CASSLHSLPTDTQYF. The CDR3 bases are TGTGCCAGCAGCTTACACTCCCTCCCCACAGATACGCAGTATTTT.

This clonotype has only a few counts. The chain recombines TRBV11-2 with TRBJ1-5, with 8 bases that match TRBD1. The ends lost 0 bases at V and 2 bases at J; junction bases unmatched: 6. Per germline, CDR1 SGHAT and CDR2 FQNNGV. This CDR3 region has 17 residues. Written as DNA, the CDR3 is TGTGCCAGCAGCTTAGACGATTTGGGACAGGGCAATCAGCCCCAGCATTTT. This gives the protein CASSLDDLGQGNQPQHF.

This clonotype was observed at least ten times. Here the CDR3 reads CASSLGGRTTDTQYF. In DNA, the CDR3 is TGTGCCAGCAGCTTGGGCGGGAGAACGACAGATACGCAGTATTTT. The V call is TRBV5-6, the J call TRBJ2-3; 7 bases are a match to TRBD2. Germline V gene sequence: CDR1 SGHDT, CDR2 YYEEEE. The CDR3 covers 15 residues. V lost 0 bases and J lost 3; bases outside the gene matches: 4.

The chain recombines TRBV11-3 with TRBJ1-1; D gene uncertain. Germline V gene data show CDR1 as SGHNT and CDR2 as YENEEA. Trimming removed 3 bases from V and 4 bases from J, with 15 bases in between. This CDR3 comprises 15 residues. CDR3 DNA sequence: TGTGCCAGCAGCTTCGACGGGGTGATGGGCACTGAAGCTTTCTTT. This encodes CASSFDGVMGTEAFF. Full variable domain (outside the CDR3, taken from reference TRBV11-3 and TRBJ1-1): EAGVVQSPRYKIIEKKQPVAFWCNPISGHNTLYWYLQNLGQGPELLIRYENEEAVDDSQLPKDRFSAERLKGVDSTLKIQPAELGDSAVYLCASSFDGVMGTEAFFGQGTRLTVV.

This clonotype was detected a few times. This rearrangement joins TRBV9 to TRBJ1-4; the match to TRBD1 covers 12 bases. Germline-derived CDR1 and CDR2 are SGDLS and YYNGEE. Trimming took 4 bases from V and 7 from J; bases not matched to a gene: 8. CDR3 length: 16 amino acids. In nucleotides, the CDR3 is TGTGCCAGCAGCCCCTCGGGACAGGGGGCGACTGAAAAACTGTTTTTT. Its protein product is CASSPSGQGATEKLFF.

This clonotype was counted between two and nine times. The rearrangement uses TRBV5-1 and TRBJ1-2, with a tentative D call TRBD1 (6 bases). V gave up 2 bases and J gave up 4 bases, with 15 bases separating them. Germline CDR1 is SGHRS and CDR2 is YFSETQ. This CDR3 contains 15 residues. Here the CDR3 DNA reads TGCGCCAGCAGCTTCGGGCAGGGGTACGGCTATGGCTACACCTTC. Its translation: CASSFGQGYGYGYTF. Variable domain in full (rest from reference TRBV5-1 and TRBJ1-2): KAGVTQTPRYLIKTRGQQVTLSCSPISGHRSVSWYQQTPGQGLQFLFEYFSETQRNKGNFPGRFSGRQFSNSRSEMNVSTLELGDSALYLCASSFGQGYGYGYTFGSGTRLTVV.